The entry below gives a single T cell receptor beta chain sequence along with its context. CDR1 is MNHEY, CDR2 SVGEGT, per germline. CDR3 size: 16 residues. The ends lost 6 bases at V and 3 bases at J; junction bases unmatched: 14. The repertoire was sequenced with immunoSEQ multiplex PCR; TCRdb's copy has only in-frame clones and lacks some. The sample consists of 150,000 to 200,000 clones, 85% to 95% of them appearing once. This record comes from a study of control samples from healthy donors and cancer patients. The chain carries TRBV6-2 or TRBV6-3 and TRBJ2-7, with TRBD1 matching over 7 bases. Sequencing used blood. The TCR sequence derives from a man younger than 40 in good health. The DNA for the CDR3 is TGTGCCAGCAGCGATCCGACCGGGACAGATATCTACGAGCAGTACTTC. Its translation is CASSDPTGTDIYEQYF.